This T cell receptor beta chain is from a study of PD-1 blockade in classical Hodgkin lymphoma. The CDR3 extends over 14 amino acids. Per the germline V gene, CDR1 is MNHEY and CDR2 is SMNVEV (reference sequence). Losses at the gene ends were 2 bases for V and 5 bases for J; bases not matched to a gene: 6. Data came from immunoSEQ multiplex PCR; TCRdb stores just in-frame clones and leaves some out. Of some 64,000 clones in the sample, approximately 88% were seen once. Every patient relapsed after autologous stem cell transplantation, and brentuximab vedotin exposure varied. The source material was peripheral blood mononuclear cells (PBMCs), sampled at baseline. The receptor was isolated from a human donor with classical Hodgkin lymphoma. The chain couples TRBV27 to TRBJ2-7, with TRBD1 matching 7 bases. Written as DNA, the CDR3 is TGTGCCAGCAGTTTAGCGAGACAGGGAGACGAGCAGTACTTC. As protein: CASSLARQGDEQYF.